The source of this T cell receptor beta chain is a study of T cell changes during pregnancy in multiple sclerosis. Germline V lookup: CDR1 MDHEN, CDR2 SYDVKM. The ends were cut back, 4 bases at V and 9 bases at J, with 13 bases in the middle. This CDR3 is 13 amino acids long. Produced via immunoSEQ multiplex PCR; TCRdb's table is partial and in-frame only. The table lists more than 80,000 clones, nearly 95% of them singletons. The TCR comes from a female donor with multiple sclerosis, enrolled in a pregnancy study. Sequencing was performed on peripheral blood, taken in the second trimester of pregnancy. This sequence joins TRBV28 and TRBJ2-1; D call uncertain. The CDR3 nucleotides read TGTGCCAGCAGTTCCCTTAGGAGTAGTGAGCAGTTCTTC. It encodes CASSSLRSSEQFF. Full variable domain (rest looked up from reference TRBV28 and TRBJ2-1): DVKVTQSSRYLVKRTGEKVFLECVQDMDHENMFWYRQDPGLGLRLIYFSYDVKMKEKGDIPEGYSVSREKKERFSLILESASTNQTSMYLCASSSLRSSEQFFGPGTRLTVL.